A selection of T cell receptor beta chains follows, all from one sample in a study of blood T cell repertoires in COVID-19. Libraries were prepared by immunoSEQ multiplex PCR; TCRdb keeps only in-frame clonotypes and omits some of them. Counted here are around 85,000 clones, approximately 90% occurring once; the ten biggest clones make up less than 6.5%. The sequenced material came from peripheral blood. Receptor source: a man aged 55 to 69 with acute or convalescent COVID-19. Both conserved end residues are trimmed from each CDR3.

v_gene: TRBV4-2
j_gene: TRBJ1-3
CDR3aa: ASSTASGNTIY

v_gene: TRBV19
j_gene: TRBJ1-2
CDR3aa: ASSHGTGGLGYT

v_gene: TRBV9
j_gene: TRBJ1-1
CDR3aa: ASTMTATLNTEAF

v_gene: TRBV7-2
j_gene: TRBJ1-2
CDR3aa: ASSFFEGEYGYT

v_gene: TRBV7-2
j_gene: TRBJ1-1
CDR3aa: ASSIGQNTEAF

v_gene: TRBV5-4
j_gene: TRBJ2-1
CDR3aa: ASKPWDRGSYNEQF

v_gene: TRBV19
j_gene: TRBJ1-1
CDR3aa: ASSLRRGLTEAF

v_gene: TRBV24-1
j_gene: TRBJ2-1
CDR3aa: ATSPSRQGVFGSYNEQF

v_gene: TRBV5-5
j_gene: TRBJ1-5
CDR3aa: ASSLLDRGSNQPQH

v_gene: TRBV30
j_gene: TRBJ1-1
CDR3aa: AWSLPQGARVAF

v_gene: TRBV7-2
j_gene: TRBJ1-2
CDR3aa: ASSLYEPRYGYT

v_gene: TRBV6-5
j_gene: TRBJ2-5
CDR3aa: ASRGLVRETQY

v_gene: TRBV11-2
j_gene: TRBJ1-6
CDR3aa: ASRTLTGTNSPLH

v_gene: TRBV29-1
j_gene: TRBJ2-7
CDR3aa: SVGAQGFDEQY

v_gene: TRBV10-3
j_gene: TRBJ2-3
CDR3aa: AISERTSGGPTDTQY

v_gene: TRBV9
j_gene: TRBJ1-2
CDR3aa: ASSFPAAGDGYT

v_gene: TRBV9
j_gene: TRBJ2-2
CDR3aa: ASSVEQGDTGELF

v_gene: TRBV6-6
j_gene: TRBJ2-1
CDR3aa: ASSQGQGNEQF

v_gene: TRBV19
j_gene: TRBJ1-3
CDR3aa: ASSAQGTSGNTIY

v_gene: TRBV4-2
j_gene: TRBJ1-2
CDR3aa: ASSLQSRDREGGYT

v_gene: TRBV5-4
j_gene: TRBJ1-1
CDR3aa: ASSLAFGQGADYQAF

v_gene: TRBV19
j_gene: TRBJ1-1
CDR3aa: ASSFDKDAKAF

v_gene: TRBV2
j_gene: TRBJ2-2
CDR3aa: ASNTRTGGGGELF

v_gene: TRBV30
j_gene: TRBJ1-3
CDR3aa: AWSRTGGSGNTIY

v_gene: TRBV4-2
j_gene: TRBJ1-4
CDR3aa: ASSQDREGEELF

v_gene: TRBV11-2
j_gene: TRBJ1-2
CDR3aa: ASNLRDSLYYGYT

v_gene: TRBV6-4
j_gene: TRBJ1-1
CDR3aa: ASRSEGGAATEAF

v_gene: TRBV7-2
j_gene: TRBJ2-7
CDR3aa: ASTAQGSEQY

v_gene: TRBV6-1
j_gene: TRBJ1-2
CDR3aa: ASSEDQVSNYGYT

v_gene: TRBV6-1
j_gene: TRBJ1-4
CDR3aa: ASRGQGATNEKLF

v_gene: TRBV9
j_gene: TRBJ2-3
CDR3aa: ASSPFGGGDTQY

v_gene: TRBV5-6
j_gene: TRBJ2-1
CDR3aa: ASSLLAGASSYNEQF

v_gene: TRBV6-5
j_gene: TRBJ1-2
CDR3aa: ASSRQRANYGYT

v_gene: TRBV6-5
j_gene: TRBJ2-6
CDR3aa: ASSYMRESGANVLT

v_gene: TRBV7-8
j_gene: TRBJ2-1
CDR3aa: ASSSPGTGGNNEQF

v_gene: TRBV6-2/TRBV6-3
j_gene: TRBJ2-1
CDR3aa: ASSYSGLIASGGKYNEQF

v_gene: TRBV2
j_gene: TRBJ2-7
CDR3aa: ASSALTGTAYEQY

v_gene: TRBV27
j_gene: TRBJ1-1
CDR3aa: ASSGGGEGMEAF

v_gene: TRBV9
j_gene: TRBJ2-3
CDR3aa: ASSAVAGASTDTQY

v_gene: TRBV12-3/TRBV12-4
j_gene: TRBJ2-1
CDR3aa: ASSQGFDNEQF

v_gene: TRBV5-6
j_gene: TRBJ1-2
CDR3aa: ASSLEWESGGYT

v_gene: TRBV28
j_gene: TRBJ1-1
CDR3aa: ASRNQGGPDTEAF

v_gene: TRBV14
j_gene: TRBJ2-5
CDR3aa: ASSLPRGLHPETQY

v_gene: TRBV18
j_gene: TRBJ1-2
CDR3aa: ASSPTSLETNLGYT

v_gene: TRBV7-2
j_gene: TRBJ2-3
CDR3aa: ASSLTSGTSTDTQY

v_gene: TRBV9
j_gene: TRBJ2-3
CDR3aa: ASSVEPSTDTQY